Listed below are T cell receptor beta chains from one sample, sequenced in a study of patients and donors after allogeneic stem cell transplantation. TCRdb re-called the RT-PCR reads with MiXCR, one entry per CDR3 protein. Of approximately 200,000 distinct CDR3 sequences listed, around an eighth are singletons. What was sequenced was blood, either unsorted or a sorted T cell fraction (not recorded which). The source is a human donor who was either an allogeneic HSCT recipient or a stem cell or donor lymphocyte infusion donor (not recorded which). It is not recorded whose cells these are; they may come from a transplant donor. CDR3s include the opening cysteine and the closing phenylalanine or tryptophan. The order of the fields is CDR3 DNA, CDR3 protein, D gene, V gene, J gene, clone size. D genes are given only for firm matches. Rows may omit the clone size; those that give it use once, few, many or a size class.

CDR3nt: TGTGCCAGCAGCCTTGGGTGGGATGCCTCCTACGAGCAGTACTTC; CDR3aa: CASSLGWDASYEQYF; d_gene: NA; v_gene: TRBV7-3; j_gene: TRBJ2-7; abundance: NA
CDR3nt: TGTGCCAGCAGCCGGGGACTAGACGGGGAGCTGTTTTTT; CDR3aa: CASSRGLDGELFF; d_gene: TRBD2; v_gene: TRBV5-4; j_gene: TRBJ2-2; abundance: many
CDR3nt: TGTGCCAGCAGTTCTGGACAGAGAAATCAGCCCCAGCATTTT; CDR3aa: CASSSGQRNQPQHF; d_gene: NA; v_gene: TRBV6-5; j_gene: TRBJ1-5; abundance: few
CDR3nt: TGTGCCAGCAGTCTCGGGCAGATCTCCTACGAGCAGTACTTC; CDR3aa: CASSLGQISYEQYF; d_gene: NA; v_gene: TRBV7-2; j_gene: TRBJ2-7; abundance: NA
CDR3nt: TGTGCCAGCAGTCCTGCCCTTCGGGATGAGCAGTTCTTC; CDR3aa: CASSPALRDEQFF; d_gene: NA; v_gene: TRBV27; j_gene: TRBJ2-1; abundance: few
CDR3nt: TGCAGTGTTCCGACAGGGTTCATGAACACTGAAGCTTTCTTT; CDR3aa: CSVPTGFMNTEAFF; d_gene: TRBD1; v_gene: TRBV20-1; j_gene: TRBJ1-1; abundance: NA
CDR3nt: TGTGCCAGCAGCCCGAGGAGGGAAACAGATACGCAGTATTTT; CDR3aa: CASSPRRETDTQYF; d_gene: NA; v_gene: TRBV7-8; j_gene: TRBJ2-3; abundance: NA
CDR3nt: TGTGCCAGCAGACCAGACGCAGCCTATGGCTACACCTTC; CDR3aa: CASRPDAAYGYTF; d_gene: NA; v_gene: TRBV2; j_gene: TRBJ1-2; abundance: NA
CDR3nt: TGTGCCAGCAGTTTATTAAGACAGAGTTACACTGAAGCTTTCTTT; CDR3aa: CASSLLRQSYTEAFF; d_gene: NA; v_gene: TRBV27; j_gene: TRBJ1-1; abundance: few
CDR3nt: TGTGCCACAAACAGGGAGGTTGGCAATGAGCAGTTCTTC; CDR3aa: CATNREVGNEQFF; d_gene: NA; v_gene: TRBV12-3/TRBV12-4; j_gene: TRBJ2-1; abundance: many
CDR3nt: TGCGCCAGCAGCTTTTCCATGACTAGCGGGAGGGCCCTGAATGAGCAGTTCTTC; CDR3aa: CASSFSMTSGRALNEQFF; d_gene: TRBD2; v_gene: TRBV5-1; j_gene: TRBJ2-1; abundance: many
CDR3nt: TGTGCCAGCAGTTTATCTGGGCAAGGTGAGCAGTTCTTC; CDR3aa: CASSLSGQGEQFF; d_gene: NA; v_gene: TRBV27; j_gene: TRBJ2-1; abundance: few
CDR3nt: TGTGCCAGCAGTGAAGAAATTAGCGGGGGGGAGACCCAGTACTTC; CDR3aa: CASSEEISGGETQYF; d_gene: TRBD2; v_gene: TRBV6-1; j_gene: TRBJ2-5; abundance: NA
CDR3nt: TGCGCCAGCAGCTTGGATGGGGGAGAAAAGCCCCAGCATTTT; CDR3aa: CASSLDGGEKPQHF; d_gene: NA; v_gene: TRBV5-1; j_gene: TRBJ1-5; abundance: many
CDR3nt: TGCAGTGCTAGGCAGCCCCTCTCCTCCACAGATACGCAGTATTTT; CDR3aa: CSARQPLSSTDTQYF; d_gene: NA; v_gene: TRBV20-1; j_gene: TRBJ2-3; abundance: NA
CDR3nt: TGTGCCACCAGCACCGGGGGACCGGGGAGAGAGACCCAGTACTTC; CDR3aa: CATSTGGPGRETQYF; d_gene: NA; v_gene: TRBV15; j_gene: TRBJ2-5; abundance: NA
CDR3nt: TGTGCCAGCAGTGAACCCAAAGGATTCGCAGATACGCAGTATTTT; CDR3aa: CASSEPKGFADTQYF; d_gene: NA; v_gene: TRBV25-1; j_gene: TRBJ2-3; abundance: few
CDR3nt: TGTGCCAGCAGCCAAGATAGGACTAGCGGGGGGCCATACTACAATGAGCAGTTCTTC; CDR3aa: CASSQDRTSGGPYYNEQFF; d_gene: TRBD2; v_gene: TRBV14; j_gene: TRBJ2-1; abundance: many
CDR3nt: TGCGCCAGCACAAGCTCAGGGTACACTGAAGCTTTCTTT; CDR3aa: CASTSSGYTEAFF; d_gene: NA; v_gene: TRBV10-2; j_gene: TRBJ1-1; abundance: NA
CDR3nt: TGCAGCGCTCGGGACACCCCCTACGAGCAGTACTTC; CDR3aa: CSARDTPYEQYF; d_gene: NA; v_gene: TRBV29-1; j_gene: TRBJ2-7; abundance: many
CDR3nt: TGTGCCAGCAGGAGTGACAGGGGGTTTGATAATTCACCCCTCCACTTT; CDR3aa: CASRSDRGFDNSPLHF; d_gene: TRBD1; v_gene: TRBV6-2/TRBV6-3; j_gene: TRBJ1-6; abundance: few
CDR3nt: TGTGCCAGCAGTGAGGTGATAGCGGGCGAGCAGTACTTC; CDR3aa: CASSEVIAGEQYF; d_gene: TRBD2; v_gene: TRBV6-4; j_gene: TRBJ2-7; abundance: NA
CDR3nt: TGTGCCAGCCAACTAGGAAACGAGCAGTACTTC; CDR3aa: CASQLGNEQYF; d_gene: NA; v_gene: TRBV6-1; j_gene: TRBJ2-7; abundance: few
CDR3nt: TGTGCCAGCAGCTTAGCACGGGGATTGGGGAGGAATGAGCAGTTCTTC; CDR3aa: CASSLARGLGRNEQFF; d_gene: NA; v_gene: TRBV11-2; j_gene: TRBJ2-1; abundance: NA
CDR3nt: TGTGCCAGCAGTGAAGTGGCAGGGGGCAATGAGCAGTTCTTC; CDR3aa: CASSEVAGGNEQFF; d_gene: TRBD1; v_gene: TRBV2; j_gene: TRBJ2-1; abundance: few
CDR3nt: TGTGCCAGCAGTCCCCTAGGATGGAATCAGCCCCAGCATTTT; CDR3aa: CASSPLGWNQPQHF; d_gene: NA; v_gene: TRBV2; j_gene: TRBJ1-5; abundance: few
CDR3nt: TGTGCCAGCTTCTTGGCTACCGGCGGCACTGAAGCTTTCTTT; CDR3aa: CASFLATGGTEAFF; d_gene: NA; v_gene: TRBV7-9; j_gene: TRBJ1-1; abundance: NA
CDR3nt: TGCAGCGTTGAAGGAGGGTCGAGCACTGAAGCTTTCTTT; CDR3aa: CSVEGGSSTEAFF; d_gene: NA; v_gene: TRBV29-1; j_gene: TRBJ1-1; abundance: many
CDR3nt: TGTGCCAGCAGCTTAGTAGTGGGCCACACAGATACGCAGTATTTT; CDR3aa: CASSLVVGHTDTQYF; d_gene: NA; v_gene: TRBV11-3; j_gene: TRBJ2-3; abundance: few
CDR3nt: TGTGCCAGTAGTATGCCTTGGACAGGGGCCTATGGCTACACCTTC; CDR3aa: CASSMPWTGAYGYTF; d_gene: TRBD1; v_gene: TRBV19; j_gene: TRBJ1-2; abundance: many
CDR3nt: TGTGCCAGCACCACTAGCGGGAGTGGGACAGATACGCAGTATTTT; CDR3aa: CASTTSGSGTDTQYF; d_gene: TRBD2; v_gene: TRBV7-9; j_gene: TRBJ2-3; abundance: few
CDR3nt: TGTGCCAGCAGCTCCTCGGGTCCCGATGAAAAACTGTTTTTT; CDR3aa: CASSSSGPDEKLFF; d_gene: NA; v_gene: TRBV7-9; j_gene: TRBJ1-4; abundance: NA
CDR3nt: TGTGCCATCAGTAAACCGGGACAGGGAGTCTACGAGCAGTACTTC; CDR3aa: CAISKPGQGVYEQYF; d_gene: TRBD1; v_gene: TRBV10-3; j_gene: TRBJ2-7; abundance: NA
CDR3nt: TGTGCCAGCTCACGGCGAGCCCAGGGGACCCAGTACTTC; CDR3aa: CASSRRAQGTQYF; d_gene: NA; v_gene: TRBV19; j_gene: TRBJ2-5; abundance: few
CDR3nt: TGCGCCAGCACCCTCGGGGACCACACTGAAGCTTTCTTT; CDR3aa: CASTLGDHTEAFF; d_gene: NA; v_gene: TRBV5-1; j_gene: TRBJ1-1; abundance: many
CDR3nt: TGTGCCAGCAGTCGGGACAGGACGTACCAAGAGACCCAGTACTTC; CDR3aa: CASSRDRTYQETQYF; d_gene: TRBD1; v_gene: TRBV7-2; j_gene: TRBJ2-5; abundance: NA
CDR3nt: TGCGCCAGCAGCTTTAAGGGGGCTCTAGATACGCAGTATTTT; CDR3aa: CASSFKGALDTQYF; d_gene: TRBD1; v_gene: TRBV5-1; j_gene: TRBJ2-3; abundance: medium-sized
CDR3nt: TGCAGTGCTAGAGATGGTGCTAGCGGCCACCAAGAGACCCAGTACTTC; CDR3aa: CSARDGASGHQETQYF; d_gene: TRBD2; v_gene: TRBV20-1; j_gene: TRBJ2-5; abundance: many
CDR3nt: TGTGCCAGCAGCTTGGGGACAGGGGGCGCGAACACTGAAGCTTTCTTT; CDR3aa: CASSLGTGGANTEAFF; d_gene: TRBD1; v_gene: TRBV7-9; j_gene: TRBJ1-1; abundance: NA
CDR3nt: TGTGCCAGCAGTTTAGTGGAGGGCCATATGGGGAATGAGCAGTTCTTC; CDR3aa: CASSLVEGHMGNEQFF; d_gene: NA; v_gene: TRBV12-3/TRBV12-4; j_gene: TRBJ2-1; abundance: many
CDR3nt: TGTGCCAGCAGCTTGGACCCCATAGCGGGGGGGACAGATAAGCAGTATTTT; CDR3aa: CASSLDPIAGGTDKQYF; d_gene: TRBD2; v_gene: TRBV7-2; j_gene: TRBJ2-3; abundance: once
CDR3nt: TGTGCCAGCAGCCTGGGATGGTCGGCCGAGCAGTACTTC; CDR3aa: CASSLGWSAEQYF; d_gene: NA; v_gene: TRBV7-2; j_gene: TRBJ2-7; abundance: NA
CDR3nt: TGTGCCATCAGTGAGACTAGCGGGGCCTACGAGCAGTACTTC; CDR3aa: CAISETSGAYEQYF; d_gene: TRBD2; v_gene: TRBV10-3; j_gene: TRBJ2-7; abundance: NA
CDR3nt: TGTGCCAGCAGGAGGCTGGGGGGGTACACTGAAGCTTTCTTT; CDR3aa: CASRRLGGYTEAFF; d_gene: NA; v_gene: TRBV6-1; j_gene: TRBJ1-1; abundance: few
CDR3nt: TGCGCCAGCAGCCCCATGGGCTCCAACTACGAGCAGTACTTC; CDR3aa: CASSPMGSNYEQYF; d_gene: NA; v_gene: TRBV5-1; j_gene: TRBJ2-7; abundance: many